The 10 T cell receptor beta chains given below trace back to one sample, sequenced in a study of blood T cell repertoires in COVID-19. Sequencing was performed with immunoSEQ multiplex PCR; in TCRdb, only in-frame clones are kept and a portion is missing. The table shows 55,000 to 75,000 clones, with 70% to 85% occurring only once. Sequenced input: peripheral blood. The origin of the receptors is a man aged 65-85 years with acute or convalescent COVID-19.

V and J are TRBV7-2 and TRBJ2-3; TRBD2 matches at 7 bases. CDR1 and CDR2 (germline): SGHTA, FQGNSA. The junction had 4 bases not matched to a gene; V was cut back by 3 bases and J by 1 base. CDR3 length equals 15 residues. This chain's CDR3 is CASSFAGLRTDTQYF. Written as DNA, the CDR3 is TGTGCCAGCAGCTTTGCGGGACTACGCACAGATACGCAGTATTTT. The variable domain in full, with the rest retrieved from reference TRBV7-2 and TRBJ2-3, is GAGVSQSPSNKVTEKGKDVELRCDPISGHTALYWYRQSLGQGLEFLIYFQGNSAPDKSGLPSDRFSAERTGGSVSTLTIQRTQQEDSAVYLCASSFAGLRTDTQYFGPGTRLTVL.

This clone was recorded many times. This rearrangement joins TRBV7-7 to TRBJ2-2; D gene unclear. Germline V gene lookup returns CDR1 SSHAT and CDR2 FNYEAQ (reference sequence). There are 14 residues in the CDR3. V gave up 1 base and J gave up 6 bases, with 9 bases separating them. The CDR3 DNA sequence: TGTGCCAGCAGCTTAGGTTTGGGCGCCGGGGAGCTGTTTTTT. It yields the protein CASSLGLGAGELFF.

The chain carries TRBV5-1 and TRBJ1-5; D possibly corresponds to TRBD1 (6 bases). CDR1 is SGHRS and CDR2 is YFSETQ in the germline V gene. The CDR3 consists of 17 residues. V shed 4 bases and J shed 2 bases, with 19 bases lying between them. CDR3 DNA sequence: TGCGCCAGCAGCCCCGGTGGGACAAGGGTGGGCAATCAGCCCCAGCATTTT. This encodes CASSPGGTRVGNQPQHF.

V and J are TRBV19 and TRBJ2-1; 11 bases line up with TRBD2. Germline V gene data show CDR1 as LNHDA and CDR2 as SQIVND (reference sequence). J lost 6 bases, V lost 6 bases, and 10 bases had no gene match. This CDR3 comprises 16 residues. DNA of the CDR3: TGTGCCAGTAGAGGGCTAGCGGGAGGCCAAAGCAATGAGCAGTTCTTC. Translating it yields CASRGLAGGQSNEQFF.

In this sample, this clone turned up once. The chain has TRBV29-1 and TRBJ1-2; D call uncertain. This CDR3 has 11 amino acids. CDR1 is SQVTM, CDR2 ANQGSEA, per germline. V was clipped by 6 bases and J by 2 bases, with 7 bases between them. CDR3 protein: CSVGANYGYTF. DNA of the CDR3: TGCAGCGTGGGAGCGAACTATGGCTACACCTTC.

The chain has TRBV5-5 and TRBJ1-1; TRBD1 agrees at 10 bases. This CDR3 is 14 amino acids long. Germline CDR1 is SGHKS and CDR2 is YYEKEE (reference sequence). V lost 5 bases, J lost 4 bases, and 5 bases stayed unmatched. CDR3 sequence (DNA): TGTGCCAGCAGGGAGGGACAGGGGTTCACTGAAGCTTTCTTT. It yields the protein CASREGQGFTEAFF.

The chain uses TRBV27 and TRBJ2-7, with a tentative D call TRBD2 (5 bases). Trimming pared 6 bases from V and 0 bases from J, leaving 15 bases between. The CDR3 is 15 amino acids. The germline gives CDR1 MNHEY, CDR2 SMNVEV (reference sequence). CDR3 loop: CASREAWGSSYEQYF. Here the CDR3 DNA reads TGTGCCAGCAGGGAGGCTTGGGGTAGCTCCTACGAGCAGTACTTC.

This clone turned up a few times. The rearrangement links TRBV2 to TRBJ2-1; D gene unclear. Trimming stripped 2 bases from V and 2 bases from J, with 10 bases between. Germline loops: CDR1 SNHLY, CDR2 FYNNEI. The CDR3 covers 15 residues. The CDR3, as DNA: TGTGCCAGCAGTGAAAATAATCCCCCCTACAATGAGCAGTTCTTC. Amino acid sequence: CASSENNPPYNEQFF.

The chain employs TRBV11-3 and TRBJ2-3, with D tentatively TRBD1 (5 bases). CDR1 and CDR2 (germline): SGHNT, YENEEA. V dropped 1 base and J dropped 10 bases, with 12 bases sitting between them. This CDR3 spans 13 amino acids. CDR3 protein: CASSLGQPDSQYF. The CDR3 coding sequence is TGTGCCAGCAGCTTAGGACAGCCGGATTCGCAGTATTTT.

The rearrangement joins TRBV4-2 to TRBJ2-1, with TRBD1 identical over 7 bases. Germline V gene data show CDR1 as LGHNA and CDR2 as YNFKEQ. The length of the CDR3 is 13 residues. Unmatched junction bases numbered 0, after V lost 1 base and J lost 6 bases. Written as DNA, the CDR3 is TGTGCCAGCAGCCAAGGGACAGGCAATGAGCAGTTCTTC. This sequence encodes CASSQGTGNEQFF.